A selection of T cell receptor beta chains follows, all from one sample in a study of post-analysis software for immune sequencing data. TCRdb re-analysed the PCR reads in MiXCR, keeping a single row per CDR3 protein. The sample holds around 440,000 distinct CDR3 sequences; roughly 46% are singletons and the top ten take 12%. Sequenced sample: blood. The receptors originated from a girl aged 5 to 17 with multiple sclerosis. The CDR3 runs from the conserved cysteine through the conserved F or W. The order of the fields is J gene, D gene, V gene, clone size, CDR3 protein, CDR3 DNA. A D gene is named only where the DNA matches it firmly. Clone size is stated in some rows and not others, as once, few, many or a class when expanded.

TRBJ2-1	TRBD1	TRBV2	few	CASSTGGSGYNEQFF	TGTGCCAGCAGTACAGGGGGTAGCGGCTACAATGAGCAGTTCTTC
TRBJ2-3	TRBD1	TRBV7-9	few	CASSLAGTDSTDTQYF	TGTGCCAGCAGCTTAGCGGGGACAGATAGCACAGATACGCAGTATTTT
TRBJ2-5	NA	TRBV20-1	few	CRVADQETQYF	TGCAGGGTAGCGGACCAAGAGACCCAGTACTTC
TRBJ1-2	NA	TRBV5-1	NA	CASSLVIGTNYGYTF	TGCGCCAGCAGCTTGGTCATCGGGACTAACTATGGCTACACCTTC
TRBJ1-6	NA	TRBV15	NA	CATSRGQDNSPLHF	TGTGCCACCAGCAGAGGACAGGATAATTCACCCCTCCACTTT
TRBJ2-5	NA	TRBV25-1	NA	CASSEPLTGPRETQYF	TGTGCCAGCAGTGAACCACTAACGGGTCCTCGAGAGACCCAGTACTTC
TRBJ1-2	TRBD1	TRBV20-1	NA	CSARPWDRGSYGYTF	TGCAGTGCTAGACCCTGGGACAGGGGATCCTATGGCTACACCTTC
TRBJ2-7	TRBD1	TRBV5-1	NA	CASSLGQGNSEQYF	TGCGCCAGCAGCTTGGGACAGGGGAATTCCGAGCAGTACTTC
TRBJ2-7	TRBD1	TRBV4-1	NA	CASSPQWTGDSYEQYF	TGCGCCAGCAGCCCCCAATGGACAGGGGACTCCTACGAGCAGTACTTC
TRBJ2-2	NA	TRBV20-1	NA	CSAGRRSNTGELFF	TGCAGTGCTGGTAGGAGGTCGAACACCGGGGAGCTGTTTTTT
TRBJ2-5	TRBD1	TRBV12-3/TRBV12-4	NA	CASIITGGGETQYF	TGTGCCAGCATCATCACAGGGGGCGGAGAGACCCAGTACTTC
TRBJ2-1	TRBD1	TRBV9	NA	CASRETGNEQFF	TGTGCCAGCAGAGAGACAGGGAATGAGCAGTTCTTC